A selection of T cell receptor beta chains follows, all from one sample in a study of cytomegalovirus exposure and HLA in healthy donors. Using immunoSEQ multiplex PCR, the repertoire was profiled, and TCRdb retains in-frame clones only, with some absent. The table includes around 120,000 clones, 79% detected once. Sequenced input: PBMCs. Receptors originate from a man aged 25-40 years in good health and CMV-seropositive. The CDR3 runs from the conserved cysteine through the conserved F or W. D genes are given only for firm matches. A clone size is listed for some rows: how often the clone was seen (once, few, many), or a class if it is expanded.

d_call j_call clone_size v_call cdr3_nt cdr3_aa
TRBD2 TRBJ2-3 - TRBV5-1 TGCGCCAGCACCCTGACCGGGACTAGCGGGTCAGATACGCAGTATTTT CASTLTGTSGSDTQYF
TRBD2 TRBJ2-3 - TRBV2 TGTGCCAGCAGTGCACGACTAGCGGGGTTCGCAGATACGCAGTATTTT CASSARLAGFADTQYF
- TRBJ2-1 - TRBV11-2 TGTGCCAGCAGCCAATTGAGCGGCCGCTTGCATGAGCAGTTCTTC CASSQLSGRLHEQFF
- TRBJ1-4 - TRBV7-9 TGTGCCAGCAGCTTTCAGGGGACGGGTGAAAAACTGTTTTTT CASSFQGTGEKLFF
TRBD1 TRBJ1-1 - TRBV5-1 TGCGCCAGCAGCTTGGGGGACAGGCCTGAAGCTTTCTTT CASSLGDRPEAFF
TRBD1 TRBJ2-7 - TRBV11-2 TGTGCCAGCAGCCCATTGGGGACAGCCTACCCCTCCTACGAGCAGTACTTC CASSPLGTAYPSYEQYF
TRBD2 TRBJ2-7 - TRBV10-3 TGTGCCATCAGTGAGTCGCGGGGCCGTCGGGAGGGCCAGGACGAGCAGTACTTC CAISESRGRREGQDEQYF
- TRBJ2-5 once TRBV5-1 TGCGCCAGCAGCTACCTACAAGAGACCCAGTACTTC CASSYLQETQYF
- TRBJ2-1 - TRBV30 TGTGCCTGGAGTCCCAGGTTCGAGCAGTTCTTC CAWSPRFEQFF
TRBD1 TRBJ1-1 - TRBV27 TGTGCCAGCAGCTCACCGGGACAGGGAACTGAAGCTTTCTTT CASSSPGQGTEAFF
- TRBJ1-3 few TRBV7-2 TGTGCCAGCAGCACCGAGGAAAACACCATATATTTT CASSTEENTIYF
- TRBJ2-2 - TRBV5-6 TGTGCCAGCAGCTTGTTCGGAGACCAGAACACCGGGGAGCTGTTTTTT CASSLFGDQNTGELFF
- TRBJ2-7 once TRBV4-3 TGCGCCAGCAGCCAAGACCGAGGCTACGAGCAGTACTTC CASSQDRGYEQYF
TRBD2 TRBJ2-2 once TRBV28 TGTGCCAGCAGTTTCGGGGCGGGAGAAACCGGGGAGCTGTTTTTT CASSFGAGETGELFF
TRBD2 TRBJ2-1 - TRBV11-3 TGTGCCAGCAGCCCTCGGGGGGGCTCCTACAATGAGCAGTTCTTC CASSPRGGSYNEQFF
- TRBJ1-6 - TRBV9 TGTGCCAGCAGCCCCACAGGGTGGGATTCACCCCTCCACTTT CASSPTGWDSPLHF
TRBD2 TRBJ2-1 - TRBV11-3 TGTGCCAGCAGTTCACCTCTAGCGGGAGGGACCGATGAGCAGTTCTTC CASSSPLAGGTDEQFF
- TRBJ2-3 - TRBV28 TGTGCCAGCAGTAGCGGGAGCACAGATACGCAGTATTTT CASSSGSTDTQYF
TRBD1 TRBJ2-1 - TRBV6-5 TGTGCCAGCAGTCTCAGGGGGAGCTCCTACAATGAGCAGTTCTTC CASSLRGSSYNEQFF
TRBD2 TRBJ2-2 - TRBV5-3 TGTGCCAGAAGCCCGGGCACGGATACTAGCGGGGGGGCCTTTCCCGGGGAGCTGTTTTTT CARSPGTDTSGGAFPGELFF
TRBD1 TRBJ1-2 few TRBV7-9 TGTGCCAGCAGCTTTGGATTGGGACAGGGGAGGACTGGATATGGCTACACCTTC CASSFGLGQGRTGYGYTF
- TRBJ2-1 - TRBV9 TGTGCCAGCCGTCCCTTGAGTTCCTACAATGAGCAGTTCTTC CASRPLSSYNEQFF
- TRBJ2-7 - TRBV11-2 TGTGCCAGCAGCTTAGCCCAGGCTTACGAGCAGTACTTC CASSLAQAYEQYF
- TRBJ1-2 - TRBV6-5 TGTGCCAGCAGGGCGGGGGGCGTCTATGGCTACACCTTC CASRAGGVYGYTF
- TRBJ2-5 - TRBV29-1 TGCAGCGGTGAAGTTGGGAGGAGGGAGACCCAGTACTTC CSGEVGRRETQYF
- TRBJ2-7 - TRBV7-2 TGTGCCAGCAGCCCGCGACAGTTGAGCTCCTACGAGCAGTACTTC CASSPRQLSSYEQYF
TRBD2 TRBJ2-5 once TRBV28 TGTGCCAGCAGTCCGGGACTAGCGGCTAAAGAGACCCAGTACTTC CASSPGLAAKETQYF
- TRBJ1-1 - TRBV9 TGTGCCAGCAGCGAGAGGGGGACCGAGAACACTGAAGCTTTCTTT CASSERGTENTEAFF
TRBD1 TRBJ1-2 - TRBV30 TGTGCCTGGATCCCGGGACAGGGAGTTGCTGGCTACACCTTC CAWIPGQGVAGYTF
- TRBJ1-1 - TRBV29-1 TGCAGCGCAGGGGACCTTGAAGCTTTCTTT CSAGDLEAFF
TRBD1 TRBJ2-7 - TRBV19 TGTGCCAGTAGTATAGATGACAATAGACAGGGTAGCGAGCAGTACTTC CASSIDDNRQGSEQYF
TRBD1 TRBJ2-3 - TRBV18 TGTGCCAGCTCAACAAACACAGGGGGCACAGATACGCAGTATTTT CASSTNTGGTDTQYF
- TRBJ2-1 - TRBV12-5 TGTGCTAGTGGTTTGGGGACTGCACCCTACAATGAGCAGTTCTTC CASGLGTAPYNEQFF
- TRBJ2-7 - TRBV7-9 TGTTCCAGCAGCTTAGTAGGAGGCGAGCAGTACTTC CSSSLVGGEQYF
- TRBJ2-1 - TRBV4-2 TGTGCCAGCAGCCTCCAGGACTACAATGAGCAGTTCTTC CASSLQDYNEQFF
- TRBJ2-6 once TRBV18 TGTGCCAGCTCACCAGGGGGGTATGGGGCCAACGTCCTGACTTTC CASSPGGYGANVLTF
- TRBJ2-1 - TRBV7-2 TGTGCCAGCAGCTTAAACTCCCGCGGGGTGATCTACAATGAGCAGTTCTTC CASSLNSRGVIYNEQFF
- TRBJ1-2 - TRBV6-5 TGTGCCAGCAGTTACTACTCTAGGTCCTCCTATGGCTACACCTTC CASSYYSRSSYGYTF
- TRBJ2-1 - TRBV12-2 TGTGCAAGTCGCTTTCCGGTTTGCTCCTACAATGAGCAGTTCTTC CASRFPVCSYNEQFF
TRBD1 TRBJ2-5 - TRBV18 TGTGCCAGCTCATCAGGGGGCTGGTACCAAGAGACCCAGTACTTC CASSSGGWYQETQYF
TRBD1 TRBJ1-1 - TRBV11-1 TGTGCCAGCAGCTACGGACAGGGGGCGGACTTAGGCACTGAAGCTTTCTTT CASSYGQGADLGTEAFF
TRBD2 TRBJ2-1 - TRBV5-1 TGCGCCAGCAGCTATGGGACTAGCGGTTACAATGAGCAGTTCTTC CASSYGTSGYNEQFF
TRBD2 TRBJ2-3 - TRBV28 TGTGCCAGCAGTTTCCCTACCCAGACTAGCGGGGACAGCACAGATACGCAGTATTTT CASSFPTQTSGDSTDTQYF
- TRBJ2-7 - TRBV5-1 TGCGCCAGCAGCTTGGCGGAGGGGGCTGGCGAGCAGTACTTC CASSLAEGAGEQYF
- TRBJ2-3 - TRBV7-3 TGTGCCAGCAGCTTAACCGCCCTAGTTTGGGGCACAGATACGCAGTATTTT CASSLTALVWGTDTQYF
TRBD1 TRBJ2-1 - TRBV19 TGTGCCAGTAGTGAGTCCGGGACAGACCTAAATGAGCAGTTCTTC CASSESGTDLNEQFF